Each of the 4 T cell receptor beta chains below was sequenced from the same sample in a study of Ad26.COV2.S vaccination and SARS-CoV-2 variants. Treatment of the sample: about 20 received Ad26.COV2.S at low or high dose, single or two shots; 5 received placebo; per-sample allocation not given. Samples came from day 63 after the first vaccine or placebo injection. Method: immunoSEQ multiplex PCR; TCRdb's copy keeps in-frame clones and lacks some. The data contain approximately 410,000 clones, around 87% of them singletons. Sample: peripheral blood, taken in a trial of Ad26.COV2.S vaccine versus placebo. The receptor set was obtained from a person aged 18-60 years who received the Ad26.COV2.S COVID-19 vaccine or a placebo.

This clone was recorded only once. DNA for the CDR3: TGTGCCAGCAGCTTTAGCGGGGGGGAAACCTATGAGCAGTTCTTC. It codes for CASSFSGGETYEQFF. The chain has TRBV7-3 and TRBJ2-1, with 11 bases aligning to TRBD2. The CDR3 has 15 residues. The junction had 6 bases not matched to a gene; V was cut back by 3 bases and J by 8 bases. Germline CDR1 and CDR2: SGHTA and FQGTGA.

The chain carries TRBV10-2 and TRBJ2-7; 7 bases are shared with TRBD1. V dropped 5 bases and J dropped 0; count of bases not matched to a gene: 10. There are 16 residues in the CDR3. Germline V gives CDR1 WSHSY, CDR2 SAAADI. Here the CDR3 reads CASSKVRQGGSYEQYF. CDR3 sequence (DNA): TGCGCCAGCAGTAAAGTAAGACAGGGCGGCTCCTACGAGCAGTACTTC.

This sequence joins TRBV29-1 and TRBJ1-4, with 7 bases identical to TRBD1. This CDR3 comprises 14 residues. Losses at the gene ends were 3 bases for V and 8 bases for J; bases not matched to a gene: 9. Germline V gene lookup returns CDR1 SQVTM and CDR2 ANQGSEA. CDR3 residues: CSVDRGGGGEKLFF. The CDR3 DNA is TGCAGCGTTGATCGAGGGGGCGGTGGGGAAAAACTGTTTTTT.

The DNA of the CDR3 is TGTGCCAGCAGCCAAGAGTCATGGGCGGGAACTGAAGCTTTCTTT. It yields the protein CASSQESWAGTEAFF. The rearrangement uses TRBV3-1 (or the pseudogene TRBV3-2) and TRBJ1-1; D unclear. Germline V gives CDR1 LGHDT, CDR2 YNNKEL (reference sequence). The CDR3 runs to 15 residues. The V gene lost 0 bases and the J gene lost 5 bases, with 13 bases spanning the gap.